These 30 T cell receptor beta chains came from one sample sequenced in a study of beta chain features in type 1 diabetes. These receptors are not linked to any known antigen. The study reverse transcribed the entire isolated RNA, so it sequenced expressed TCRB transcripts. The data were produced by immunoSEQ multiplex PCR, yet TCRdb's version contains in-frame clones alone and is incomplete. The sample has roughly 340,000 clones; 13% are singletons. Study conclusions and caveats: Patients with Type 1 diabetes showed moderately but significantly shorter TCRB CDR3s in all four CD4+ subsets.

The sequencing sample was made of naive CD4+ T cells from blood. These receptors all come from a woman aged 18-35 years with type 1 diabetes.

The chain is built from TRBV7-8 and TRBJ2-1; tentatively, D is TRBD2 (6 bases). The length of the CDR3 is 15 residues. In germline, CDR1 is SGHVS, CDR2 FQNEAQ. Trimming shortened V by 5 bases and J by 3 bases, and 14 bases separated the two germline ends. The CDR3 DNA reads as TGTGCCAGCAGCAAGGCGGGGACTCTCTACAATGAGCAGTTCTTC. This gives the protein CASSKAGTLYNEQFF.

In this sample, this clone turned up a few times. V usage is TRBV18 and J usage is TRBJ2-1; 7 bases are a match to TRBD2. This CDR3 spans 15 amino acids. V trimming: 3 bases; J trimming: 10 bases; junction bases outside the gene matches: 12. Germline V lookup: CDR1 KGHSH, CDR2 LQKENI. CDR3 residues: CASSPPGLLPMEQFF. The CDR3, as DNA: TGTGCCAGCTCACCGCCGGGACTACTGCCTATGGAGCAGTTCTTC.

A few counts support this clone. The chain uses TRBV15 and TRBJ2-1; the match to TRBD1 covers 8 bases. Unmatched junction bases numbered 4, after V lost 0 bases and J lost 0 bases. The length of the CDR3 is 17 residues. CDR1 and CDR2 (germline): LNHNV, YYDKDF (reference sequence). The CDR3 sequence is CATSRDKQGVSYNEQFF. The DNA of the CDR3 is TGTGCCACCAGCAGAGACAAACAGGGGGTCTCCTACAATGAGCAGTTCTTC. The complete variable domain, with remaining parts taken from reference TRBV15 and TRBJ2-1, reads DAMVIQNPRYQVTQFGKPVTLSCSQTLNHNVMYWYQQKSSQAPKLLFHYYDKDFNNEADTPDNFQSRRPNTSFCFLDIRSPGLGDTAMYLCATSRDKQGVSYNEQFFGPGTRLTVL.

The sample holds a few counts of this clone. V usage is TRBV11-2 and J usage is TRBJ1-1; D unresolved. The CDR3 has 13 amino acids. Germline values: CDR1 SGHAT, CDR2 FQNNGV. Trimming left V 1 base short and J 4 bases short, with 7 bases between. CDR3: CASSLVQTTEAFF. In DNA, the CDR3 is TGTGCCAGCAGCTTAGTACAGACCACTGAAGCTTTCTTT. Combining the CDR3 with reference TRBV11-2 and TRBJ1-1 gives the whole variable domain EAGVAQSPRYKIIEKRQSVAFWCNPISGHATLYWYQQILGQGPKLLIQFQNNGVVDDSQLPKDRFSAERLKGVDSTLKIQPAKLEDSAVYLCASSLVQTTEAFFGQGTRLTVV.

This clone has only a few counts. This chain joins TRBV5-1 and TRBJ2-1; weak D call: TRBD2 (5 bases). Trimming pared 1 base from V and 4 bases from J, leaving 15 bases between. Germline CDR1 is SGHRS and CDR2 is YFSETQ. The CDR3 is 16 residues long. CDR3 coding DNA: TGCGCCAGCAGCTTGCCTGGTTCGGGGTCATACAATGAGCAGTTCTTC. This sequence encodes CASSLPGSGSYNEQFF.

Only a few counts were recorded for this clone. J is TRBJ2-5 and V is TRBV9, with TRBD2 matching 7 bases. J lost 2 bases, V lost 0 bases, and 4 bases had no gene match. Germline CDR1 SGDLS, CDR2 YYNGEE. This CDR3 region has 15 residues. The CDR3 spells CASSVDSGHQETQYF. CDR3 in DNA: TGTGCCAGCAGCGTAGATAGCGGGCATCAAGAGACCCAGTACTTC.

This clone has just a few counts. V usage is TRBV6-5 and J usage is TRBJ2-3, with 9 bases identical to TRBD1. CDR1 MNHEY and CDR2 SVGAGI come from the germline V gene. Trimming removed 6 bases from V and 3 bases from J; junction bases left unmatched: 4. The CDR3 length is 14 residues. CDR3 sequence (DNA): TGTGCCAGCAGGTGGGACAGGGAGACAGATACGCAGTATTTT. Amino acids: CASRWDRETDTQYF.

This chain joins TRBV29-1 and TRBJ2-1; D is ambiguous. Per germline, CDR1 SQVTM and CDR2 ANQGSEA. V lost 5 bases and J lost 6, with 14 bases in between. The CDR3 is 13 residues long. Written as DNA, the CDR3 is TGCAGCGTTTGCGCTCCCGGTGGCAATGAGCAGTTCTTC. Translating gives CSVCAPGGNEQFF.

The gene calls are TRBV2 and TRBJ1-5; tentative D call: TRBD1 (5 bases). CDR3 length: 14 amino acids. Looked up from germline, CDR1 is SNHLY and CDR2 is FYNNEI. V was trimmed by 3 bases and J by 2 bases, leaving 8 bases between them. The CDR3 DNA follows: TGTGCCAGCAGTGAGGGGGGACGCAATCAGCCCCAGCATTTT. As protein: CASSEGGRNQPQHF.

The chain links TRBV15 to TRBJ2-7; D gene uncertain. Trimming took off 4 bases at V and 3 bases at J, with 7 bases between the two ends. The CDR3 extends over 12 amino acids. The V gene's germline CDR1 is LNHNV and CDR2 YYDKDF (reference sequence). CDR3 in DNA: TGTGCCACCAGCATGGGCAGCTACGAGCAGTACGTC. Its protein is CATSMGSYEQYV.

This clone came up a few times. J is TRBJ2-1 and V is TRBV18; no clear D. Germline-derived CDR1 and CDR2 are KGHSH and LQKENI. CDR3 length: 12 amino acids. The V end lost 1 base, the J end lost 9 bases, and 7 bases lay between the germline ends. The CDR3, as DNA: TGTGCCAGCTCACCACTAGTCCCTGAGCAGTTCTTC. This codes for CASSPLVPEQFF.

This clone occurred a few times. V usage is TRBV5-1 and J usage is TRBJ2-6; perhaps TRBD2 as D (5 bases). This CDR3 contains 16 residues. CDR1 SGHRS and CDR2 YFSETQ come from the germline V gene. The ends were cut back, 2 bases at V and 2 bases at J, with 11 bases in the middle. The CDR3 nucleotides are TGCGCCAGCAGCTTAGAGGGTAGCGCTGGGGCCAACGTCCTGACTTTC. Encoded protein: CASSLEGSAGANVLTF. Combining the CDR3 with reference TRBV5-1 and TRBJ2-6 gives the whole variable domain KAGVTQTPRYLIKTRGQQVTLSCSPISGHRSVSWYQQTPGQGLQFLFEYFSETQRNKGNFPGRFSGRQFSNSRSEMNVSTLELGDSALYLCASSLEGSAGANVLTFGAGSRLTVL.

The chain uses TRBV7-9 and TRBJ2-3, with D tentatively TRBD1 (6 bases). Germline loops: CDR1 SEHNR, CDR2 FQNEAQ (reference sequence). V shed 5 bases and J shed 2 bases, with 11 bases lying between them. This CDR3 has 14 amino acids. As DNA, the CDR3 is TGTGCCAGCAGCACGGACAGAGACACAGATACGCAGTATTTT. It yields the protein CASSTDRDTDTQYF.

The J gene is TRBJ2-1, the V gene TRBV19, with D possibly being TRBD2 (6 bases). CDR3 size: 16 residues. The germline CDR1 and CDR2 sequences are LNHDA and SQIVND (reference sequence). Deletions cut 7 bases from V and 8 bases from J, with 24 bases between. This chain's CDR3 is CASKMEGAPKSDEQFF. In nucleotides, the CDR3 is TGTGCCAGTAAAATGGAGGGAGCGCCGAAGTCAGATGAGCAGTTCTTC.

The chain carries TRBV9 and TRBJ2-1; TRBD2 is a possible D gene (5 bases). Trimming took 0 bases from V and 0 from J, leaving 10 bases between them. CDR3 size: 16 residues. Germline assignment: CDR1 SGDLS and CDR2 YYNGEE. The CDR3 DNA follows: TGTGCCAGCAGCGTAGCCGGGGAAGGCTCCTACAATGAGCAGTTCTTC. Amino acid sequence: CASSVAGEGSYNEQFF.

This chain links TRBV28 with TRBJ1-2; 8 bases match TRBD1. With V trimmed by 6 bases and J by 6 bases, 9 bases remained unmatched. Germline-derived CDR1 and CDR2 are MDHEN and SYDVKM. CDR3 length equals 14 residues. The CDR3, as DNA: TGTGCCAGCAGATTCATGACAGGGGCCCATGGCTACACCTTC. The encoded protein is CASRFMTGAHGYTF.

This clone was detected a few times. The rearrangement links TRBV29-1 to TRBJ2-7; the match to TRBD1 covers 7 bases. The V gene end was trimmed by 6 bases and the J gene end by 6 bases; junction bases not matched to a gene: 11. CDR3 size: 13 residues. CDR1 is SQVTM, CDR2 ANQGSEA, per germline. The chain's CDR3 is CSVAVTTGAEQYV. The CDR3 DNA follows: TGCAGCGTCGCCGTGACTACAGGGGCCGAGCAGTACGTC.

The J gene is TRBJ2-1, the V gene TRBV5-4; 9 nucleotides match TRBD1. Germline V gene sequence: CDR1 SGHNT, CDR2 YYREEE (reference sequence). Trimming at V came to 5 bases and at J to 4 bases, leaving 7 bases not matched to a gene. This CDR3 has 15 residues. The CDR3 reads CASRGGDREYNEQFF. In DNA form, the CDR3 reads TGTGCCAGCAGGGGAGGGGACAGGGAATACAATGAGCAGTTCTTC.

Written as DNA, the CDR3 is TGTGCCAGCAGTGGCATCGGGGGGTACGGGAACGAAAAACTGTTTTTT. This gives the protein CASSGIGGYGNEKLFF. The chain employs TRBV25-1 and TRBJ1-4; tentatively, D is TRBD1 (5 bases). The CDR3 has 16 amino acids. Trimming stripped 4 bases from V and 8 bases from J, with 20 bases between. Germline CDR1 MGHDK, CDR2 SYGVNS.

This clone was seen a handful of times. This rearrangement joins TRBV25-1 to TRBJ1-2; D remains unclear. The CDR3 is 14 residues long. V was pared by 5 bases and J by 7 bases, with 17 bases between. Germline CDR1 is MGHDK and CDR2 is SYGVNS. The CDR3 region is CASSKALERGGYTF. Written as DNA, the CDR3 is TGTGCCAGCAGTAAAGCCCTGGAACGCGGTGGCTACACCTTC.

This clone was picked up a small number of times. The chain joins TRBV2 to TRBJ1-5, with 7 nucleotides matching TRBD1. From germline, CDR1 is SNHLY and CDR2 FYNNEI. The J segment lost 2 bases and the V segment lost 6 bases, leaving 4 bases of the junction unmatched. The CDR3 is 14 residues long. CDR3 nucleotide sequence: TGTGCCAGCAGGGTCACAGGGGGCAATCAGCCCCAGCATTTT. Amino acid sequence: CASRVTGGNQPQHF.

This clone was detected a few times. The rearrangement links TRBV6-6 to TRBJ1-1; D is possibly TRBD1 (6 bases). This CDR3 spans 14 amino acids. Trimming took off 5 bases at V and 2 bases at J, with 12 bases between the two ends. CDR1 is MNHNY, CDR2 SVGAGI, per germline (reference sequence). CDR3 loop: CASSINRDNTEAFF. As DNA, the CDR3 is TGTGCCAGCAGTATAAACAGGGACAACACTGAAGCTTTCTTT.

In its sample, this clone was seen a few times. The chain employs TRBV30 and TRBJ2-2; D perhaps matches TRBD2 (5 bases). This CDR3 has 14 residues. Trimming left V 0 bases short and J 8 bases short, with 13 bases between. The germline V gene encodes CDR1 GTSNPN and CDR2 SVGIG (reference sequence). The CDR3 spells CAWSVGGSSGELFF. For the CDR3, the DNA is TGTGCCTGGAGTGTGGGTGGGAGCTCTGGGGAGCTGTTTTTT.

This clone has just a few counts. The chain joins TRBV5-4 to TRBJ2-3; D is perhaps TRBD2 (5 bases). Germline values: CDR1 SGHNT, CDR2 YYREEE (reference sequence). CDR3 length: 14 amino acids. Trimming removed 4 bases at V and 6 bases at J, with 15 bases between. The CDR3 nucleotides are TGTGCCAGCAGCACCCGACAATCGGGGGATACGCAGTATTTT. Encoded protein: CASSTRQSGDTQYF.

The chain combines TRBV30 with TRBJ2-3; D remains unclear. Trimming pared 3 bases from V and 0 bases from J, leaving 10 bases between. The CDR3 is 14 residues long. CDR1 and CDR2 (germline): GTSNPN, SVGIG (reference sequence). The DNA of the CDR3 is TGTGCCTGGAGACGGTTGACTAGCACAGATACGCAGTATTTT. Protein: CAWRRLTSTDTQYF.

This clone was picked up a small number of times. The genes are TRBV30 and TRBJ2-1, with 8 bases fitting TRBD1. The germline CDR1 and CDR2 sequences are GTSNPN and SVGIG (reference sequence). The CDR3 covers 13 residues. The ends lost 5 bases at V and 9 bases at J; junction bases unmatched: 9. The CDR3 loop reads CAWGSTGAGEQFF. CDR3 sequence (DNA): TGTGCCTGGGGTTCGACAGGGGCCGGTGAGCAGTTCTTC.

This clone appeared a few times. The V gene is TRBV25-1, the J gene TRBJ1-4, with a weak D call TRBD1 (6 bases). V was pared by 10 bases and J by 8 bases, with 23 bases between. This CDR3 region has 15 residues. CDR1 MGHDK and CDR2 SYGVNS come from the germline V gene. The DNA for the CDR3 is TGTGCCAAGGTGCCGGGCCAGGGGTTTAGGGAAAAACTGTTTTTT. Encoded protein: CAKVPGQGFREKLFF.

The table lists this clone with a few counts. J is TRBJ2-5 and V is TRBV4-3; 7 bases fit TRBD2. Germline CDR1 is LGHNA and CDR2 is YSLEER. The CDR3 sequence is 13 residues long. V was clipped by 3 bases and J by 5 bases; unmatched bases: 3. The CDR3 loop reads CASSHRLAETQYF. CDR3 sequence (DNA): TGCGCCAGCAGCCATCGACTAGCCGAGACCCAGTACTTC.

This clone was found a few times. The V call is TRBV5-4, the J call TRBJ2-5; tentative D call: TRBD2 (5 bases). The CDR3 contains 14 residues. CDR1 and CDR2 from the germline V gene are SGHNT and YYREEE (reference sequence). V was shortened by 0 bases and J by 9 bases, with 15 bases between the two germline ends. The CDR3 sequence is CASSLGGPSRAQYF. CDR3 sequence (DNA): TGTGCCAGCAGCTTGGGAGGACCCTCGAGGGCCCAGTACTTC.

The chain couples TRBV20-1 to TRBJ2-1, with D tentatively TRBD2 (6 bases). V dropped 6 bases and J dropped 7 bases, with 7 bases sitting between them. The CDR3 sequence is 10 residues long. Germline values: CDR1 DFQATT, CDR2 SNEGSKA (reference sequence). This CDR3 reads CSAGRNEQFF. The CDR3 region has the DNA TGCAGTGCAGGGAGGAATGAGCAGTTCTTC.